The present T cell receptor beta chain was sequenced within a study of T cells after yellow fever vaccination. On the study more broadly: For low cell numbers, libraries were made with SMART-Seq v4 Ultra Low Input.

Germline loops: CDR1 SGHRS, CDR2 YFSETQ. V was shortened by 0 bases and J by 5 bases, with 11 bases between the two germline ends. The CDR3 sequence is 14 residues long. This clonotype was counted only a few times. Its antigen remains unknown. Findings and caveats of the study: The booster saw the reappearance of most primary-vaccination clones (roughly 95% CD4, around 88% CD8). There was a small share of clonotypes that showed up in both the CD4 and CD8 compartments.

As TCR cDNA was made by 5'RACE template switching, a universal primer site and UMIs were added. TCRdb re-analysed the 5' RACE reads in MiXCR, keeping a single row per CDR3 protein. This sample yields just over 300,000 distinct CDR3 sequences, of which roughly 3.5% are seen a single time; around a quarter belongs to the top ten. The TCR was taken from a man aged 18 to 30 who received the YFV17D yellow fever vaccine. This chain uses TRBV5-1 with TRBJ2-5; D not certain. The sample was PBMCs, taken on the day of the yellow fever booster vaccination. For the CDR3, the DNA is TGCGCCAGCAGCTTGGTCGGGCAGGAGGAGACCCAGTACTTC. It codes for CASSLVGQEETQYF.